This T cell receptor (beta chain) came from a study of shared clonotypes between healthy human individuals. CD45RO-negative cells were positively selected for CCR7, leaving out terminally differentiated effector memory CD45RA+ cells. The CDR3 has 18 residues. In germline, CDR1 is LNHDA, CDR2 SQIVND (reference sequence). V was pared by 7 bases and J by 0 bases, with 19 bases between. Assay used: immunoSEQ multiplex PCR; TCRdb lists only in-frame clones, some missing. The table includes about 610,000 clones, about 95% detected once. The sample comprised naive CD8+ T cells sorted from blood. V gene TRBV19 combines with J gene TRBJ2-6, with D maybe TRBD2 (5 bases). The TCR sequence derives from a woman in her 30s in good health. The CDR3: CASKDLQSSSSGANVLTF. In nucleotides, the CDR3 is TGTGCCAGTAAGGACTTACAGTCTTCATCCTCTGGGGCCAACGTCCTGACTTTC.